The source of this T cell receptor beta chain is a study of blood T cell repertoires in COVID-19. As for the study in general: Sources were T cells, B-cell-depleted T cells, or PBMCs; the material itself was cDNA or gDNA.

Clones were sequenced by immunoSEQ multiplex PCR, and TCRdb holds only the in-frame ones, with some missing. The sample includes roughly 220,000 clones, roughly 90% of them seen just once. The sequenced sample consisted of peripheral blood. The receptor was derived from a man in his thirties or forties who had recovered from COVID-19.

Here the CDR3 reads CASSTYGATNEKLFF. DNA of the CDR3: TGTGCCAGCAGTACATACGGAGCAACTAATGAAAAACTGTTTTTT. The rearrangement uses TRBV27 and TRBJ1-4; D unclear. This CDR3 contains 15 residues. V lost 5 bases to trimming and J lost 0 bases, with 10 bases between them. The germline V gene has CDR1 MNHEY and CDR2 SMNVEV (reference sequence). The variable domain in full, with the rest retrieved from reference TRBV27 and TRBJ1-4, is EAQVTQNPRYLITVTGKKLTVTCSQNMNHEYMSWYRQDPGLGLRQIYYSMNVEVTDKGDVPEGYKVSRKEKRNFPLILESPSPNQTSLYFCASSTYGATNEKLFFGSGTQLSVL.